This T cell receptor beta chain was profiled in a study of CD8 T cells in ankylosing spondylitis. Study-wide points: About 8 highly homologous variants made up a TCR beta motif, and this motif appeared characteristic of ankylosing spondylitis blood. Disease-linked clones proved CD8+ and comparatively uncommon in peripheral blood. A subset of motif variants has previously been described in the synovial fluid and blood of reactive arthritis. As reported, disease-linked clones showed significant enrichment in matched ankylosing spondylitis synovial fluid.

In its sample, this clonotype was seen many times. What it binds is not known. Each CDR3 protein is one row after TCRdb ran MiXCR on the 5' RACE reads. This sample has about 240,000 distinct CDR3 sequences; over 9.5% occur once, and the top ten carry about 3%. CDR1 is GTSNPN, CDR2 SVGIG, per germline (reference sequence). The CDR3 totals 13 residues. The V end was cut by 0 bases, the J end by 4 bases, with 8 bases between. The gene calls are TRBV30 and TRBJ2-3, with D possibly matching TRBD2 (5 bases). This receptor was obtained from a male donor with ankylosing spondylitis or in good health (not recorded which). Sequenced sample: blood, either unsorted or a sorted T cell fraction (not recorded which). This CDR3 reads CAWSVLEADTQYF. Written as DNA, the CDR3 is TGTGCCTGGAGTGTACTAGAAGCAGATACGCAGTATTTT. Supplemented by reference TRBV30 and TRBJ2-3, the full variable domain reads SQTIHQWPATLVQPVGSPLSLECTVEGTSNPNLYWYRQAAGRGLQLLFYSVGIGQISSEVPQNLSASRPQDRQFILSSKKLLLSDSGFYLCAWSVLEADTQYFGPGTRLTVL.